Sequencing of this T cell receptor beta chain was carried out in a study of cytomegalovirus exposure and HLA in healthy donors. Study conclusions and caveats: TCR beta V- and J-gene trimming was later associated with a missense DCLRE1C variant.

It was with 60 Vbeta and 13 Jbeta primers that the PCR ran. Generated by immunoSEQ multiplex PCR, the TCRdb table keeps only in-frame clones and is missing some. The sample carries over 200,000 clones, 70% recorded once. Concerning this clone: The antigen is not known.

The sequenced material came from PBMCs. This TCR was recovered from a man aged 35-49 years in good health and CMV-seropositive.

Here the CDR3 DNA reads TGTGCCAGCAGTTACATCGCCAGTACCTACGAGCAGTACTTC. Its translation is CASSYIASTYEQYF. This chain uses TRBV6-6 with TRBJ2-7; D gene uncertain. V was shortened by 2 bases and J by 2 bases, with 10 bases between the two germline ends. CDR1 is MNHNY, CDR2 SVGAGI, per germline (reference sequence). This CDR3 has 14 amino acids.